This T cell receptor (beta chain) comes out of a study of blood T cells in healthy people across ages. The overall study: Capture via template switching afforded approximately one barcoded beta molecule per two T cells.

On this clonotype: Its antigen is still unknown.

Study outcomes and limitations: Both higher diversity and more naive CD4+ cells marked long-lived donors when set against aged donors.

Combining a sample-barcoded 5' primer with a J-beta primer mix, a second PCR ran for roughly 7 to 11 cycles. TCRdb itself ran the 5' RACE reads through MiXCR, one entry per CDR3 protein. The profile shows 710,000 or so distinct CDR3 sequences, 22% of them singletons. There are 11 residues in the CDR3. Germline V gene data show CDR1 as DFQATT and CDR2 as SNEGSKA (reference sequence). Trimming left V 5 bases short and J 10 bases short, with 14 bases between. Donation came from healthy Caucasian individuals in Russia who were aged roughly 6 to 95. This sequence joins TRBV20-1 and TRBJ1-1; a possible D gene is TRBD1 (5 bases). The source of this sequence is a man between 65 and 85 years old in good health. Sequenced: blood. The CDR3 region is CSAGGPSVAFF. The CDR3 bases are TGCAGTGCTGGGGGACCGAGCGTAGCTTTCTTT.